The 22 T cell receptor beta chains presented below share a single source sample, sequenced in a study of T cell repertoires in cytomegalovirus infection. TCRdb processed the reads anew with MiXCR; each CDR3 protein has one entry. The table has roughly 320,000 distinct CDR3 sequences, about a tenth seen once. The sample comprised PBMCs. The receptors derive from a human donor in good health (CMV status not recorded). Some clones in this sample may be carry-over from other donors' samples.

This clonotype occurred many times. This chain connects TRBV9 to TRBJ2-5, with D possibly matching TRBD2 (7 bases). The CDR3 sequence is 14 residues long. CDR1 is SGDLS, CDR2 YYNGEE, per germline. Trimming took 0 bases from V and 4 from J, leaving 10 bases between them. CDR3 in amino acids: CASSVAAGAETQYF. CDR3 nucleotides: TGTGCCAGCAGCGTAGCCGCGGGGGCAGAGACCCAGTACTTC.

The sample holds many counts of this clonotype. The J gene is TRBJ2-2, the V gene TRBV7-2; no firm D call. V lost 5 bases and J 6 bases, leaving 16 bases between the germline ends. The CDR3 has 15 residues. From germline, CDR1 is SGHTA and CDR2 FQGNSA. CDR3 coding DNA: TGTGCCAGCAGCCCGCGACCAATGCAGGCCGGGGAGCTGTTTTTT. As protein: CASSPRPMQAGELFF.

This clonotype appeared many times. CDR3 in amino acids: CSGSTGGAGTNEKLFF. In nucleotides, the CDR3 is TGCAGCGGATCGACGGGGGGCGCAGGGACTAATGAAAAACTGTTTTTT. The rearrangement links TRBV29-1 to TRBJ1-4, with D tentatively TRBD1 (6 bases). The CDR3 extends over 16 amino acids. Germline V gene lookup returns CDR1 SQVTM and CDR2 ANQGSEA. Deletions cut 7 bases from V and 2 bases from J, with 20 bases between.

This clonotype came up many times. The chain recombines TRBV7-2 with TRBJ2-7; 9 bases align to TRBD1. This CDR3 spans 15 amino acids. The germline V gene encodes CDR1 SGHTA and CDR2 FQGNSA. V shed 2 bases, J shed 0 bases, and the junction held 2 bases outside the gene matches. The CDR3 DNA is TGTGCCAGCAGCTTATGGGACAGGGACTCCTACGAGCAGTACGTC. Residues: CASSLWDRDSYEQYV.

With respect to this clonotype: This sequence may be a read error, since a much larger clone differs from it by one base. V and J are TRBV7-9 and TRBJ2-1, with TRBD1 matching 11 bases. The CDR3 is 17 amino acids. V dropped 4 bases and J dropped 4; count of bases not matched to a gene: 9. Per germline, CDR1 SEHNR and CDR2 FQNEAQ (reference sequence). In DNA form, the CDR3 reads TGTGCCAGCAGCTCATCGGTGGGGACAGGGGGATACAATGAGCAGTTCTTC. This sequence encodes CASSSSVGTGGYNEQFF. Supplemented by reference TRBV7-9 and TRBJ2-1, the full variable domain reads DTGVSQNPRHKITKRGQNVTFRCDPISEHNRLYWYRQTLGQGPEFLTYFQNEAQLEKSRLLSDRFSAERPKGSFSTLEIQRTEQGDSAMYLCASSSSVGTGGYNEQFFGPGTRLTVL.

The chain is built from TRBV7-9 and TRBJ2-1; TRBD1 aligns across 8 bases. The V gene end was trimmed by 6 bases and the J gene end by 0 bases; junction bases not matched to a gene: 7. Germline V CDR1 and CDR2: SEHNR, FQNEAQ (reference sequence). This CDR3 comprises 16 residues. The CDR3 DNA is TGTGCCAGCAGTTTAAGACAGGGGCACTCCTACAATGAGCAGTTCTTC. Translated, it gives CASSLRQGHSYNEQFF.

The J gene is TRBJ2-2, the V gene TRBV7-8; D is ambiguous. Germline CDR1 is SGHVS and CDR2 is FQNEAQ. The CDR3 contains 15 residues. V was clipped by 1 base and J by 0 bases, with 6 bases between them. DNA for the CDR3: TGTGCCAGCAGCTTAGACAGCGCGAACACCGGGGAGCTGTTTTTT. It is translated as CASSLDSANTGELFF.

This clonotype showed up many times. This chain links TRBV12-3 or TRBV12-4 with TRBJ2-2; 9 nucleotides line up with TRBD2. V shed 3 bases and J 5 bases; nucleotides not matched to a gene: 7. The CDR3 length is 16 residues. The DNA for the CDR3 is TGTGCCAGCAGTTTCGGGCGGGGGGGCCGGACCGGGGAGCTGTTTTTT. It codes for CASSFGRGGRTGELFF.

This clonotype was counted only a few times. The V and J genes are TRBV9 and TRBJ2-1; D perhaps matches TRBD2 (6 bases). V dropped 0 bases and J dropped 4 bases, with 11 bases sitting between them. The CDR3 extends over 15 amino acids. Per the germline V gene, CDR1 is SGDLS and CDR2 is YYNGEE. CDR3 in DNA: TGTGCCAGCAGCGTAGAGGCGGGGAAGTACAATGAGCAGTTCTTC. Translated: CASSVEAGKYNEQFF.

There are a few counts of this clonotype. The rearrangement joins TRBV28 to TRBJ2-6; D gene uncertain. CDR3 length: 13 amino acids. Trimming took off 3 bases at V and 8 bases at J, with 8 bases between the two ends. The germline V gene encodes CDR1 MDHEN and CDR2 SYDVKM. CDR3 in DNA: TGTGCCAGCAGTTTTAGGAGTTCCAACGTCCTGACTTTC. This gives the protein CASSFRSSNVLTF. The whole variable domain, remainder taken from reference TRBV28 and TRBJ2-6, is DVKVTQSSRYLVKRTGEKVFLECVQDMDHENMFWYRQDPGLGLRLIYFSYDVKMKEKGDIPEGYSVSREKKERFSLILESASTNQTSMYLCASSFRSSNVLTFGAGSRLTVL.

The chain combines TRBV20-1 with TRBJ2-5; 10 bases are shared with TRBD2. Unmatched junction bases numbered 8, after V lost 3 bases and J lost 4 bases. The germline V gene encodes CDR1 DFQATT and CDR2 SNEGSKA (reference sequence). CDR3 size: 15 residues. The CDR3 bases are TGCAGTGCTAGGAGCGGGGGGGCGCGTGGAGAGACCCAGTACTTC. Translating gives CSARSGGARGETQYF.

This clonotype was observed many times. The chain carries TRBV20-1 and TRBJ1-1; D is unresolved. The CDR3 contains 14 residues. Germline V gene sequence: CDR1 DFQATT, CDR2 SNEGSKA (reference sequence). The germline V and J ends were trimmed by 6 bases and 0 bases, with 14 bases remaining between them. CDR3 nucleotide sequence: TGCAGTGCGTCCAAGGTGCGGGTGAACACTGAAGCTTTCTTT. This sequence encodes CSASKVRVNTEAFF.

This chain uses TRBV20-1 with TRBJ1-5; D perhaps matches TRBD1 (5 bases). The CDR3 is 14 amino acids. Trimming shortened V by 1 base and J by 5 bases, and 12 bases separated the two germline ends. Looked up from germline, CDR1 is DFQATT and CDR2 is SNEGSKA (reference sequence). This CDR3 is CSARAGPNDQPQHF. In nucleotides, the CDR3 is TGCAGTGCTAGAGCGGGGCCAAACGATCAGCCCCAGCATTTT.

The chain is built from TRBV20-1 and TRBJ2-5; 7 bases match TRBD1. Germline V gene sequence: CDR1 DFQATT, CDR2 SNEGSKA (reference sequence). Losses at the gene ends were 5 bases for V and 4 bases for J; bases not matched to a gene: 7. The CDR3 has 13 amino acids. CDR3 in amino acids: CSARGQAGETQYF. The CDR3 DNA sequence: TGCAGTGCTCGTGGACAGGCGGGAGAGACCCAGTACTTC.

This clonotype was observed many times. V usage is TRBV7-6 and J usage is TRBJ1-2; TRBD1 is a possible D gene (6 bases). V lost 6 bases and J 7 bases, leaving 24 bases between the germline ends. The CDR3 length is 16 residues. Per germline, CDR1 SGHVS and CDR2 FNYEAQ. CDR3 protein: CASRPNRDKVTFGYTF. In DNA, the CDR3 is TGTGCCAGCAGACCTAACAGGGACAAAGTTACTTTTGGCTACACCTTC.

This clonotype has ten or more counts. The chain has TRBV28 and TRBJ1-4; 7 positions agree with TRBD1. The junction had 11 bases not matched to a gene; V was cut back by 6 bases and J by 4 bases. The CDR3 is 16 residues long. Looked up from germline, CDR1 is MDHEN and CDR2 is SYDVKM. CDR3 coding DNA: TGTGCCAGCAGCCCCGACTCAGGGGGTAGTAATGAAAAACTGTTTTTT. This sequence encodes CASSPDSGGSNEKLFF.

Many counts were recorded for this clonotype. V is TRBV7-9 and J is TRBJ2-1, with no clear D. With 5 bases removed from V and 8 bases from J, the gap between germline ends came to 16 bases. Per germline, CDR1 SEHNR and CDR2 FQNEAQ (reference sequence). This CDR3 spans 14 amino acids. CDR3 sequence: CASSPGREVDEQFF. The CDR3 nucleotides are TGTGCCAGCAGCCCCGGGCGAGAGGTGGATGAGCAGTTCTTC. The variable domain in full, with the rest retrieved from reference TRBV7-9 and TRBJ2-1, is DTGVSQNPRHKITKRGQNVTFRCDPISEHNRLYWYRQTLGQGPEFLTYFQNEAQLEKSRLLSDRFSAERPKGSFSTLEIQRTEQGDSAMYLCASSPGREVDEQFFGPGTRLTVL.

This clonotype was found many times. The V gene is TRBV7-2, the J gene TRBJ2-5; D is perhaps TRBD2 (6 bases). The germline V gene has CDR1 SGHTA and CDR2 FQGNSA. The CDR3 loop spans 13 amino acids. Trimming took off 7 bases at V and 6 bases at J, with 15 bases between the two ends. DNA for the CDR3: TGTGCCAGCACCCGCGGGGATTTGAAGACCCAGTACTTC. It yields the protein CASTRGDLKTQYF.

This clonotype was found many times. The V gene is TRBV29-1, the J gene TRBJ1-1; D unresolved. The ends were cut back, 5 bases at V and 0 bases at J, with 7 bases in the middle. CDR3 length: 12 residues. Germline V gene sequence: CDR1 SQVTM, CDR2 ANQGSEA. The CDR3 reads CSVQKMNTEAFF. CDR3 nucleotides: TGCAGCGTTCAGAAGATGAACACTGAAGCTTTCTTT.

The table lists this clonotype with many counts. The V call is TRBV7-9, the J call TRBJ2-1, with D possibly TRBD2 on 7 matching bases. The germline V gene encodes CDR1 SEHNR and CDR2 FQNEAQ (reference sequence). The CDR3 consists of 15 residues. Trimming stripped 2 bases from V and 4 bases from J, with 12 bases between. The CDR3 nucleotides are TGTGCCAGCAGCTTACGGGGGGCCGAATACAATGAGCAGTTCTTC. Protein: CASSLRGAEYNEQFF.

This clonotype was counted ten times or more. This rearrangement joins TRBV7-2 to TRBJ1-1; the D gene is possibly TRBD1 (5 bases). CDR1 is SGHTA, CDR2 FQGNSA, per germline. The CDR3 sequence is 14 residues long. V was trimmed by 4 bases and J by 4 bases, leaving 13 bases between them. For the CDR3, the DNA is TGTGCCAGCAGCTCGGTAGCAGGGCTCACTGAAGCTTTCTTT. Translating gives CASSSVAGLTEAFF.

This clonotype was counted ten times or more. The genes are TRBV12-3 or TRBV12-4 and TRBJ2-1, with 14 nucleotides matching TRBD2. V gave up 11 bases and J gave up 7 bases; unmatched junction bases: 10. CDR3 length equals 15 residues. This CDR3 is CADLLRTSGGNEQFF. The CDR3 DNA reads TGTGCCGACCTCCTCCGGACTAGCGGGGGGAATGAGCAGTTCTTC.